This is a list of T cell receptor beta chains from one sample in a study of blood T cell repertoires in COVID-19. Produced via immunoSEQ multiplex PCR; TCRdb's table is partial and in-frame only. The table has some 33,000 clones, around 90% seen once. The sample taken for sequencing was peripheral blood. All receptors come from a man aged 60 to 75 with acute or convalescent COVID-19. CDR3s include the opening cysteine and the closing phenylalanine or tryptophan. Each record gives: clone size, J gene, D gene, V gene, CDR3 protein, CDR3 DNA. D genes are given only for firm matches. Size tells how often a clone was seen (once, few, many) or the class of an expanded clone, and some rows leave it out.

clone size: .
J gene: TRBJ2-1
D gene: TRBD2
V gene: TRBV24-1
CDR3 protein: CATREGLAGEQFF
CDR3 DNA: TGTGCCACCAGAGAGGGACTAGCGGGTGAGCAGTTCTTC

clone size: .
J gene: TRBJ2-7
D gene: .
V gene: TRBV6-5
CDR3 protein: CASSSAHSYEQYF
CDR3 DNA: TGTGCCAGCAGTTCTGCGCACTCCTACGAGCAGTACTTC

clone size: .
J gene: TRBJ2-1
D gene: .
V gene: TRBV6-2/TRBV6-3
CDR3 protein: CASSWIQRVPGNEQFF
CDR3 DNA: TGTGCCAGCAGTTGGATCCAGCGGGTGCCTGGAAATGAGCAGTTCTTC

clone size: .
J gene: TRBJ2-1
D gene: TRBD2
V gene: TRBV5-6
CDR3 protein: CASSLARASGGWGRNEQFF
CDR3 DNA: TGTGCCAGCAGCTTGGCTCGGGCTAGCGGGGGGTGGGGAAGGAATGAGCAGTTCTTC

clone size: .
J gene: TRBJ2-1
D gene: .
V gene: TRBV10-3
CDR3 protein: CAISGRGHSYNEQFF
CDR3 DNA: TGTGCCATCAGTGGACGGGGACACTCCTACAATGAGCAGTTCTTC

clone size: .
J gene: TRBJ1-1
D gene: .
V gene: TRBV19
CDR3 protein: CASRTTDFMNTEAFF
CDR3 DNA: TGTGCCAGTAGGACAACGGACTTCATGAACACTGAAGCTTTCTTT

clone size: .
J gene: TRBJ1-4
D gene: .
V gene: TRBV4-1
CDR3 protein: CASSHLPRGGTPNEKLFF
CDR3 DNA: TGCGCCAGCAGCCATCTCCCCCGGGGAGGCACTCCTAATGAAAAACTGTTTTTT

clone size: .
J gene: TRBJ2-5
D gene: TRBD2
V gene: TRBV3-1/TRBV3-2
CDR3 protein: CASSRGVLAEETQYF
CDR3 DNA: TGTGCCAGCAGCCGGGGGGTGCTAGCGGAAGAGACCCAGTACTTC

clone size: few
J gene: TRBJ1-1
D gene: .
V gene: TRBV7-2
CDR3 protein: CASSLGVGMNTEAFF
CDR3 DNA: TGTGCCAGCAGTCTAGGGGTAGGGATGAACACTGAAGCTTTCTTT

clone size: .
J gene: TRBJ2-5
D gene: .
V gene: TRBV9
CDR3 protein: CASSVGSGQETQYF
CDR3 DNA: TGTGCCAGCAGCGTGGGCAGCGGGCAAGAGACCCAGTACTTC

clone size: .
J gene: TRBJ2-1
D gene: .
V gene: TRBV11-2
CDR3 protein: CASSGRALGYNEQFF
CDR3 DNA: TGTGCCAGCAGCGGGCGGGCCCTTGGATACAATGAGCAGTTCTTC

clone size: .
J gene: TRBJ2-5
D gene: .
V gene: TRBV18
CDR3 protein: CASSPPSKETQYF
CDR3 DNA: TGTGCCAGCTCACCACCGTCAAAAGAGACCCAGTACTTC

clone size: .
J gene: TRBJ2-5
D gene: .
V gene: TRBV18
CDR3 protein: CASSPPEVGGGETQYF
CDR3 DNA: TGTGCCAGCTCACCACCGGAAGTAGGAGGGGGCGAGACCCAGTACTTC

clone size: .
J gene: TRBJ2-7
D gene: TRBD2
V gene: TRBV7-8
CDR3 protein: CASSPPRLAVGVSYEQYF
CDR3 DNA: TGTGCCAGCAGCCCACCCCGACTAGCGGTTGGGGTTAGCTACGAGCAGTACTTC

clone size: few
J gene: TRBJ1-6
D gene: TRBD1
V gene: TRBV6-5
CDR3 protein: CASSPQGAHNSPLHF
CDR3 DNA: TGTGCCAGCAGCCCACAGGGGGCCCATAATTCACCCCTCCACTTT

clone size: .
J gene: TRBJ2-5
D gene: TRBD1
V gene: TRBV5-4
CDR3 protein: CASSPTSALTGEETQYF
CDR3 DNA: TGTGCCAGCAGCCCTACCTCAGCCCTGACAGGGGAAGAGACCCAGTACTTC

clone size: .
J gene: TRBJ1-1
D gene: .
V gene: TRBV3-1/TRBV3-2
CDR3 protein: CALGPEAFF
CDR3 DNA: TGTGCCCTAGGCCCCGAAGCTTTCTTT

clone size: .
J gene: TRBJ2-5
D gene: TRBD2
V gene: TRBV11-2
CDR3 protein: CASSLVGSGTKTQYF
CDR3 DNA: TGTGCCAGCAGCTTAGTTGGTAGCGGGACTAAGACCCAGTACTTC

clone size: .
J gene: TRBJ1-5
D gene: .
V gene: TRBV9
CDR3 protein: CASSVDTGNQPQHF
CDR3 DNA: TGTGCCAGCAGCGTAGATACAGGCAATCAGCCCCAGCATTTT

clone size: .
J gene: TRBJ2-5
D gene: .
V gene: TRBV12-3/TRBV12-4
CDR3 protein: CASSLREETQYF
CDR3 DNA: TGTGCCAGCAGTTTACGCGAAGAGACCCAGTACTTC

clone size: .
J gene: TRBJ2-3
D gene: .
V gene: TRBV6-6
CDR3 protein: CASSYSGGAPDTQYF
CDR3 DNA: TGTGCCAGCAGTTACTCAGGGGGAGCCCCAGATACGCAGTATTTT

clone size: .
J gene: TRBJ2-2
D gene: TRBD2
V gene: TRBV6-2/TRBV6-3
CDR3 protein: CASSSLTSGTTGELFF
CDR3 DNA: TGTGCCAGCAGTTCACTGACTAGCGGGACAACGGGGGAGCTGTTTTTT

clone size: .
J gene: TRBJ1-1
D gene: .
V gene: TRBV15
CDR3 protein: CATSRDRDTEAFF
CDR3 DNA: TGTGCCACCAGCAGAGATCGGGACACTGAAGCTTTCTTT

clone size: .
J gene: TRBJ2-7
D gene: TRBD2
V gene: TRBV4-2
CDR3 protein: CASSQALAGVYEQYF
CDR3 DNA: TGTGCCAGCAGCCAGGCTCTAGCGGGAGTTTACGAGCAGTACTTC

clone size: .
J gene: TRBJ2-7
D gene: TRBD1
V gene: TRBV7-8
CDR3 protein: CASSLTGGQSEQYF
CDR3 DNA: TGTGCCAGCAGCTTAACAGGGGGCCAGAGCGAGCAGTACTTC

clone size: .
J gene: TRBJ2-5
D gene: TRBD1
V gene: TRBV11-3
CDR3 protein: CASSLAGTAQETQYF
CDR3 DNA: TGTGCCAGCAGCTTAGCCGGGACAGCCCAAGAGACCCAGTACTTC

clone size: once
J gene: TRBJ1-5
D gene: .
V gene: TRBV30
CDR3 protein: CAWSIRDTQPQHF
CDR3 DNA: TGTGCCTGGAGTATACGCGACACTCAGCCCCAGCATTTT

clone size: .
J gene: TRBJ2-1
D gene: TRBD1
V gene: TRBV28
CDR3 protein: CASSHRDRVRGQQFF
CDR3 DNA: TGTGCCAGCAGCCACCGGGACAGGGTCCGGGGGCAGCAGTTCTTC

clone size: .
J gene: TRBJ1-1
D gene: .
V gene: TRBV3-1/TRBV3-2
CDR3 protein: CASSQPGGNTEAFF
CDR3 DNA: TGTGCCAGCAGCCAACCCGGGGGGAACACTGAAGCTTTCTTT

clone size: once
J gene: TRBJ1-2
D gene: .
V gene: TRBV4-1
CDR3 protein: CASSQGLGYTF
CDR3 DNA: TGCGCCAGCAGCCAGGGCTTAGGCTACACCTTC

clone size: few
J gene: TRBJ2-7
D gene: .
V gene: TRBV4-1
CDR3 protein: CASSQVDGGFEQYF
CDR3 DNA: TGCGCCAGCAGCCAAGTGGACGGAGGGTTCGAGCAGTACTTC

clone size: .
J gene: TRBJ2-2
D gene: TRBD1
V gene: TRBV5-1
CDR3 protein: CASMRDRGLSGELFF
CDR3 DNA: TGCGCCAGCATGAGGGACAGGGGGCTATCCGGGGAGCTGTTTTTT

clone size: .
J gene: TRBJ1-2
D gene: .
V gene: TRBV19
CDR3 protein: CASNLQGSNGYTF
CDR3 DNA: TGTGCCAGTAACCTACAGGGATCCAATGGCTACACCTTC

clone size: .
J gene: TRBJ2-4
D gene: TRBD2
V gene: TRBV27
CDR3 protein: CASSAGTSVVIQYF
CDR3 DNA: TGTGCCAGCAGTGCCGGGACTAGCGTCGTCATTCAGTACTTC

clone size: .
J gene: TRBJ1-3
D gene: TRBD1
V gene: TRBV11-2
CDR3 protein: CASSLRDRGTTHSGNTIYF
CDR3 DNA: TGTGCCAGCAGCTTACGTGACAGGGGCACTACTCACTCTGGAAACACCATATATTTT

clone size: .
J gene: TRBJ2-1
D gene: .
V gene: TRBV2
CDR3 protein: CASEGKGYNEQFF
CDR3 DNA: TGTGCCAGCGAAGGGAAGGGGTACAATGAGCAGTTCTTC

clone size: .
J gene: TRBJ1-2
D gene: .
V gene: TRBV2
CDR3 protein: CASRRDTNYGYTF
CDR3 DNA: TGTGCCAGCAGGAGGGATACTAACTATGGCTACACCTTC

clone size: .
J gene: TRBJ2-1
D gene: .
V gene: TRBV29-1
CDR3 protein: CSVSWMSGVNEQFF
CDR3 DNA: TGCAGCGTCTCCTGGATGAGCGGAGTCAATGAGCAGTTCTTC

clone size: .
J gene: TRBJ2-1
D gene: .
V gene: TRBV5-1
CDR3 protein: CASSPQGTNNEQFF
CDR3 DNA: TGCGCCAGCAGCCCCCAGGGGACAAACAATGAGCAGTTCTTC

clone size: few
J gene: TRBJ2-1
D gene: .
V gene: TRBV5-1
CDR3 protein: CASSLSPGVGEQFF
CDR3 DNA: TGCGCCAGCAGCTTGTCTCCGGGGGTTGGTGAGCAGTTCTTC